This T cell receptor beta chain was sequenced for a study of blood T cell repertoires in COVID-19. As for the study in general: COVID-19 samples collected from the United States, Italy and Spain covered acute and convalescent phases. The analysed material was cDNA or gDNA that came from T cells, B-cell-depleted T cells, or PBMCs.

Profiling relied on immunoSEQ multiplex PCR, and the TCRdb table lists in-frame clones only, not all of them. The sample includes about 230,000 clones, more than 75% of them seen just once. This CDR3 is 16 amino acids long. The chain is built from TRBV21-1 and TRBJ2-7; TRBD2 reflects the table's D call only, with no check against the DNA. TRBV21-1 is a pseudogene segment. Sequenced input: peripheral blood. The TCR sequence derives from a man aged 50-60 years with COVID-19, enrolled during active disease. The CDR3 DNA sequence: TGTGCCAGCAGCCTTGCCTCGGGGTCTCGTTGGAACGAGCAGTACTTC. It translates to CASSLASGSRWNEQYF.